This TCR beta chain was sequenced for a study of CD8+ T cells in alopecia areata. RNA extraction and reverse transcription yielded cDNA as sequencing template. The assay was immunoSEQ multiplex PCR, and TCRdb's table has in-frame clones only and misses some. The data show about 180,000 clones, 40% to 65% seen once. The treatment was: oral pan-JAK inhibitor, 5-10 mg twice daily. J lost 5 bases, V lost 1 base, and 2 bases had no gene match. Germline CDR1 and CDR2: SGHTA and FQGTGA. The CDR3 spans 13 residues. V gene TRBV7-3 combines with J gene TRBJ2-7; 7 bases are a match to TRBD1. The sample consisted of CD8+ T cells sorted from blood, taken at week 24, from a patient treated with tofacitinib. This receptor was taken from a human donor with alopecia areata. This CDR3 reads CASSLNRGNEQYF. CDR3 bases: TGTGCCAGCAGCTTAAACAGGGGAAACGAGCAGTACTTC.